Listed here is a single TCR beta chain. In the original processing: It was from reference gene primer amplification that nucleated cell counts were estimated. TCRdb's copy holds only in-frame clones and misses some; the assay was immunoSEQ multiplex PCR. The V and J calls and clone size were taken over from that table, and D and trimming were inferred from the DNA. The table includes about 15,000 clones, about four fifths detected once. The data derive from a study of blood T cell repertoires in COVID-19. Across the study: From T cells, B-cell-depleted T cells, or PBMCs came the material, which was cDNA or gDNA.

There are 13 residues in the CDR3. The J segment lost 5 bases and the V segment lost 6 bases, leaving 5 bases of the junction unmatched. Looked up from germline, CDR1 is LNHDA and CDR2 is SQIVND (reference sequence). Sequencing was performed on peripheral blood. The clonotype was recovered from a human donor in a cohort sampled during active COVID-19. The rearrangement joins TRBV19 to TRBJ1-1; 8 nucleotides align to TRBD1. Here the CDR3 reads CASSTDRETEAFF. In nucleotides, the CDR3 is TGTGCCAGTAGCACGGACAGGGAAACTGAAGCTTTCTTT.